The TCR beta chain described here comes from a study of blood T cell repertoires in COVID-19. On this clone itself: Different DNA sequences within this sample yield the same CDR3.

Trimming cost V 2 bases and J 8 bases, with 9 bases left between them. The CDR3 runs 12 residues. Germline V CDR1 and CDR2: MNHEY, SMNVEV (reference sequence). Data came from immunoSEQ multiplex PCR; TCRdb stores just in-frame clones and leaves some out. This table holds about 230,000 clones, about nine tenths found once. What was sequenced was PBMCs or T cells enriched from blood (not recorded which). The TCR originated in a woman in her 30s with acute COVID-19. The chain couples TRBV27 to TRBJ1-1, with D possibly being TRBD1 (5 bases). Written as DNA, the CDR3 is TGTGCCAGCAGTTTAGGGCAGGGCGAAGCTTTCTTT. As protein: CASSLGQGEAFF.